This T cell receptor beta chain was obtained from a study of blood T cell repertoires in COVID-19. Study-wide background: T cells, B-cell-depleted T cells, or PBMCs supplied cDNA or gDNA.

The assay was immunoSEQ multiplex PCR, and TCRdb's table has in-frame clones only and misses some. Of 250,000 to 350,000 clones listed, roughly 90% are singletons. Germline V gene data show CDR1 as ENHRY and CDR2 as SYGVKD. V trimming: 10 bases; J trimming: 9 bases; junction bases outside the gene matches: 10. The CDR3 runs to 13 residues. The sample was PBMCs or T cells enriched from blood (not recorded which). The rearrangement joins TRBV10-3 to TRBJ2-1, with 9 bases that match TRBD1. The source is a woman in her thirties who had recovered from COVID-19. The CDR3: CATGQGLMTEQFF. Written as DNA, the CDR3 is TGTGCCACCGGACAGGGGCTCATGACTGAGCAGTTCTTC.